These 22 T cell receptor beta chains originate from one sample sequenced in a study of T cell changes during pregnancy in multiple sclerosis. Repertoires were generated with immunoSEQ multiplex PCR, while TCRdb's copy carries only in-frame clones and drops some. The sample holds roughly 59,000 clones; around 95% are singletons and the top ten take roughly 0.34%. The material was CD4+ T cells from peripheral blood mononuclear cells, obtained before pregnancy. These TCRs come from a female donor with multiple sclerosis, enrolled in a pregnancy study.

The J gene is TRBJ2-1, the V gene TRBV7-9; possible D gene TRBD2, 6 bases. From germline, CDR1 is SEHNR and CDR2 FQNEAQ (reference sequence). The V end was cut by 4 bases, the J end by 0 bases, with 16 bases between. This CDR3 has 17 residues. In nucleotides, the CDR3 is TGTGCCAGCAGCTCCGAGGGACGGGGGAGCTCCTACAATGAGCAGTTCTTC. It specifies CASSSEGRGSSYNEQFF.

V gene TRBV28 combines with J gene TRBJ1-4, with TRBD1 identical over 9 bases. Germline assignment: CDR1 MDHEN and CDR2 SYDVKM. The V segment lost 4 bases and the J segment 4 bases; nucleotides outside the gene matches: 7. The CDR3 has 16 amino acids. Written as DNA, the CDR3 is TGTGCCAGCAGTTCCCGGGACAGGGATTATAATGAAAAACTGTTTTTT. Protein product: CASSSRDRDYNEKLFF.

The rearrangement joins TRBV6-1 to TRBJ2-7, with TRBD2 identical over 8 bases. Germline assignment: CDR1 MNHNS and CDR2 SASEGT. With V trimmed by 3 bases and J by 4 bases, 11 bases remained unmatched. CDR3 size: 16 residues. The CDR3 region has the DNA TGTGCCAGCAGTGAGATTGGCGGGACTAGTATGTACGAGCAGTACTTC. It specifies CASSEIGGTSMYEQYF.

A note on this clone: Different DNA sequences within this sample yield the same CDR3. The genes are TRBV11-2 and TRBJ1-3; 8 bases map to TRBD1. Unmatched junction bases numbered 7, after V lost 6 bases and J lost 0 bases. The germline V gene encodes CDR1 SGHAT and CDR2 FQNNGV. This CDR3 has 16 residues. The CDR3 DNA reads TGTGCCAGCAGTCCCGGACAGGGAAGCTCTGGAAACACCATATATTTT. Residues: CASSPGQGSSGNTIYF.

The V call is TRBV28, the J call TRBJ2-7, with 9 bases lining up with TRBD1. The CDR3 loop spans 15 amino acids. Germline V gives CDR1 MDHEN, CDR2 SYDVKM. With 5 bases clipped from V and 4 bases from J, the junction kept 9 bases outside the gene matches. Here the CDR3 reads CASSPPTGGFYEQYF. In DNA, the CDR3 is TGTGCCAGCAGTCCCCCGACAGGGGGATTTTACGAGCAGTACTTC.

On this clone itself: The junction departs from the called germline gene at one end, perhaps through a read error. The rearrangement links TRBV10-1 to TRBJ1-5; no reliable D call. Germline assignment: CDR1 WNHNN and CDR2 SYGVQD (reference sequence). The CDR3 runs 14 residues. CDR3: CASSETHPGNTTDF. CDR3 in DNA: TGCGCCAGCAGTGAGACCCACCCGGGTAATACTACGGATTTT.

The J gene is TRBJ1-1, the V gene TRBV6-5; TRBD1 agrees at 9 bases. The CDR3 has 15 residues. Germline assignment: CDR1 MNHEY and CDR2 SVGAGI. The V and J ends lost 0 bases and 6 bases, in that order; junction bases with no gene match: 5. CDR3 bases: TGTGCCAGCAGTTACTCATGGGACAGGGTCCCTGAAGCTTTCTTT. Encoded protein: CASSYSWDRVPEAFF.

The rearrangement uses TRBV27 and TRBJ2-1; 14 nucleotides match TRBD2. V shed 5 bases, J shed 5 bases, and the junction held 8 bases outside the gene matches. This CDR3 contains 17 residues. The germline CDR1 and CDR2 sequences are MNHEY and SMNVEV (reference sequence). The CDR3: CASSRGLAGGSDNEQFF. CDR3 DNA: TGTGCCAGCAGTCGCGGACTAGCGGGAGGTTCTGACAATGAGCAGTTCTTC.

The chain is built from TRBV6-5 and TRBJ2-1, with TRBD2 matching over 7 bases. In germline, CDR1 is MNHEY, CDR2 SVGAGI. The V segment lost 1 base and the J segment 5 bases; nucleotides outside the gene matches: 5. The CDR3 has 15 amino acids. The CDR3 nucleotides read TGTGCCAGCAGTTACTACCAGCGGGGAAACAATGAGCAGTTCTTC. Translating gives CASSYYQRGNNEQFF.

The chain couples TRBV19 to TRBJ2-3; TRBD2 is a possible D gene (6 bases). Per the germline V gene, CDR1 is LNHDA and CDR2 is SQIVND (reference sequence). The V end lost 4 bases, the J end lost 1 base, and 12 bases lay between the germline ends. CDR3 length equals 15 residues. The CDR3 DNA reads TGTGCCAGTAGTAAATTCGGGGGTGGCACAGATACGCAGTATTTT. Protein: CASSKFGGGTDTQYF.

This chain joins TRBV10-3 and TRBJ2-3; 9 bases are shared with TRBD1. The CDR3 is made up of 14 amino acids. In germline, CDR1 is ENHRY, CDR2 SYGVKD. Trimming removed 6 bases from V and 1 base from J; junction bases left unmatched: 2. The CDR3 here is CAISRTGGTDTQYF. CDR3 bases: TGTGCCATCAGCAGGACAGGGGGCACAGATACGCAGTATTTT.

The rearrangement uses TRBV6-6 and TRBJ1-1; the D gene is possibly TRBD1 (5 bases). CDR3 length equals 16 residues. V lost 4 bases to trimming and J lost 0 bases, with 15 bases between them. Germline values: CDR1 MNHNY, CDR2 SVGAGI (reference sequence). The CDR3 coding sequence is TGTGCCAGCAGTTTAGGGACTGACCGCATGAACACTGAAGCTTTCTTT. Protein: CASSLGTDRMNTEAFF.

This chain connects TRBV15 to TRBJ1-5, with 9 bases that match TRBD1. The germline V gene has CDR1 LNHNV and CDR2 YYDKDF (reference sequence). The V and J ends lost 7 bases and 3 bases, in that order; junction bases with no gene match: 13. CDR3 size: 17 residues. CDR3 in amino acids: CATKQGALGSVNQPQHF. The DNA of the CDR3 is TGTGCCACCAAACAGGGGGCGCTGGGATCCGTCAATCAGCCCCAGCATTTT.

This rearrangement joins TRBV7-6 to TRBJ1-1, with 9 bases that match TRBD1. Per the germline V gene, CDR1 is SGHVS and CDR2 is FNYEAQ. The V and J ends lost 5 bases and 1 base, in that order; junction bases with no gene match: 2. This CDR3 has 14 amino acids. The CDR3 reads CASSKGQGNTEAFF. The CDR3 nucleotides read TGTGCCAGCAGCAAGGGACAGGGGAACACTGAAGCTTTCTTT. The whole variable domain, remainder taken from reference TRBV7-6 and TRBJ1-1, is GAGVSQSPRYKVTKRGQDVALRCDPISGHVSLYWYRQALGQGPEFLTYFNYEAQQDKSGLPNDRFSAERPEGSISTLTIQRTEQRDSAMYRCASSKGQGNTEAFFGQGTRLTVV.

The rearrangement joins TRBV6-5 to TRBJ2-1; a possible D gene is TRBD1 (5 bases). The CDR3 totals 14 residues. Germline V gene data show CDR1 as MNHEY and CDR2 as SVGAGI. With 2 bases removed from V and 9 bases from J, the gap between germline ends came to 14 bases. The CDR3 bases are TGTGCCAGCAGTTACCTGGAATCTCAGGGTGAGCAGTTCTTC. It translates to CASSYLESQGEQFF.

J is TRBJ2-3 and V is TRBV7-2; 9 bases line up with TRBD2. Germline lookup yields CDR1 SGHTA and CDR2 FQGNSA. J gave up 2 bases and V 3 bases, and 6 bases lay outside the gene matches. The CDR3 covers 16 residues. This CDR3 reads CASSFAGTSLTDTQYF. The CDR3 region has the DNA TGTGCCAGCAGCTTCGCCGGGACTAGCCTCACAGATACGCAGTATTTT. The variable domain in full, with the rest retrieved from reference TRBV7-2 and TRBJ2-3, is GAGVSQSPSNKVTEKGKDVELRCDPISGHTALYWYRQSLGQGLEFLIYFQGNSAPDKSGLPSDRFSAERTGGSVSTLTIQRTQQEDSAVYLCASSFAGTSLTDTQYFGPGTRLTVL.

The genes are TRBV12-5 and TRBJ2-6, with 7 nucleotides matching TRBD1. The CDR3 consists of 17 residues. The ends lost 2 bases at V and 0 bases at J; junction bases unmatched: 4. The V gene's germline CDR1 is LGHNT and CDR2 FRNRAP. This CDR3 reads CASGLSPGGSGANVLTF. The CDR3 nucleotides read TGTGCTAGTGGTTTGAGTCCAGGGGGCTCTGGGGCCAACGTCCTGACTTTC.

The rearrangement joins TRBV11-1 to TRBJ2-3; D is possibly TRBD1 (6 bases). V shed 4 bases and J shed 3 bases, with 17 bases lying between them. The CDR3 length is 16 residues. Per germline, CDR1 SGHAT and CDR2 FQDESV (reference sequence). The CDR3 region is CASSSGHPGNTDTQYF. Written as DNA, the CDR3 is TGTGCCAGCAGCTCGGGACATCCGGGGAATACAGATACGCAGTATTTT.

The chain recombines TRBV19 with TRBJ1-2; D is ambiguous. Germline V lookup: CDR1 LNHDA, CDR2 SQIVND (reference sequence). Between the trimmed V and J ends, which lost 1 base and 3 bases, there was a span of 12 bases. CDR3 length: 15 amino acids. CDR3 protein: CASSIGAGMDYGYTF. The CDR3 nucleotides read TGTGCCAGTAGTATAGGTGCGGGGATGGACTATGGCTACACCTTC.

The gene calls are TRBV28 and TRBJ1-1, with 8 bases matching TRBD1. CDR1 and CDR2 from the germline V gene are MDHEN and SYDVKM. J was trimmed by 4 bases and V by 5 bases; bases with no gene match: 9. CDR3 length equals 15 residues. CDR3 in DNA: TGTGCCAGCAGTCTCCCAGGGGGCTTAGTCACTGAAGCTTTCTTT. Amino acids: CASSLPGGLVTEAFF. The whole variable domain, remainder taken from reference TRBV28 and TRBJ1-1, is DVKVTQSSRYLVKRTGEKVFLECVQDMDHENMFWYRQDPGLGLRLIYFSYDVKMKEKGDIPEGYSVSREKKERFSLILESASTNQTSMYLCASSLPGGLVTEAFFGQGTRLTVV.

This rearrangement joins TRBV29-1 to TRBJ1-3, with TRBD1 matching 8 bases. Trimming cost V 6 bases and J 4 bases; bases outside gene matches: 5. The length of the CDR3 is 13 residues. The germline V gene has CDR1 SQVTM and CDR2 ANQGSEA. The CDR3 is CSVRQGMGNTIYF. The DNA of the CDR3 is TGCAGCGTAAGACAGGGGATGGGAAACACCATATATTTT. Full variable domain (remainder filled in from reference TRBV29-1 and TRBJ1-3): SAVISQKPSRDICQRGTSLTIQCQVDSQVTMMFWYRQQPGQSLTLIATANQGSEATYESGFVIDKFPISRPNLTFSTLTVSNMSPEDSSIYLCSVRQGMGNTIYFGEGSWLTVV.

The rearrangement links TRBV18 to TRBJ2-5; tentatively, D is TRBD1 (5 bases). The ends were cut back, 5 bases at V and 1 base at J, with 8 bases in the middle. This CDR3 spans 13 amino acids. Per germline, CDR1 KGHSH and CDR2 LQKENI. The CDR3 DNA reads as TGTGCCAGCTCAGCAGGGTTCCAAGAGACCCAGTACTTC. Translated: CASSAGFQETQYF.